What follows are 26 T cell receptor beta chains derived from one specimen sequenced in a study of T cell responses to AZD1222 COVID-19 vaccine (dated by TCRdb to the early 2020s). This specimen's time point label, interpreted: about 28 days (+/-7) after the second vaccine dose. The method was the immunoSEQ multiplex PCR assay. TCRdb mirrors the immuneACCESS table, restricted to in-frame sequences. Some clones are absent from its copies; in checked studies, under half trace to an unresolved V gene, and the reason for the others is unknown. The sample contains approximately 80,000 clones, around nine tenths of them found a single time. The ten top clones hold 3% to 3.5% of the sample. This sample comprised peripheral blood, obtained 28 days after the second AZD1222 dose. The source of these receptors is an adult who received the AZD1222 COVID-19 vaccine.

The rearrangement links TRBV30 to TRBJ1-3; D is ambiguous. Per the germline V gene, CDR1 is GTSNPN and CDR2 is SVGIG (reference sequence). V shed 8 bases and J shed 4 bases, with 9 bases lying between them. CDR3 size: 11 residues. DNA for the CDR3: TGTGCCGGAGAACGAGGAAACACCATATATTTT. Protein sequence: CAGERGNTIYF.

The V call is TRBV6-5, the J call TRBJ1-2; D not resolved. V lost 6 bases and J 8 bases, leaving 16 bases between the germline ends. The CDR3 extends over 13 amino acids. In germline, CDR1 is MNHEY, CDR2 SVGAGI. CDR3 sequence reads: CASSRGDLWGYTF. The DNA for the CDR3 is TGTGCCAGCAGCCGAGGAGACCTATGGGGCTACACCTTC.

The chain employs TRBV5-6 and TRBJ2-7, with D possibly being TRBD2 (5 bases). This CDR3 has 14 residues. The germline CDR1 and CDR2 sequences are SGHDT and YYEEEE. V lost 2 bases, J lost 0 bases, and 9 bases lay in between. CDR3 amino acids: CASSFTGSSYEQYF. The CDR3 DNA sequence: TGTGCCAGCAGCTTCACGGGAAGCTCCTACGAGCAGTACTTC.

The rearrangement links TRBV3-1 (or the pseudogene TRBV3-2) to TRBJ1-2, with TRBD1 matching over 7 bases. The CDR3 spans 13 residues. Losses at the gene ends were 1 base for V and 7 bases for J; bases not matched to a gene: 3. Germline V gene lookup returns CDR1 LGHDT and CDR2 YNNKEL (reference sequence). The CDR3 loop is CASSQGTGAGYTF. The CDR3, as DNA: TGTGCCAGCAGCCAAGGAACAGGGGCTGGCTACACCTTC.

The chain links TRBV18 to TRBJ1-1; 11 bases fit TRBD1. Trimming cost V 2 bases and J 11 bases; bases outside gene matches: 10. Germline V CDR1 and CDR2: KGHSH, LQKENI. This CDR3 is 15 amino acids long. Here the CDR3 DNA reads TGTGCCAGCTCACCATTAAGCGGACAGGGGGCGAGGGCTTTCTTT. As protein: CASSPLSGQGARAFF.

The CDR3 coding sequence is TGTGCCAGCAGCGGTGATACGAACACTGAAGCTTTCTTT. Translated, it gives CASSGDTNTEAFF. The chain recombines TRBV5-4 with TRBJ1-1; D unresolved. V shed 4 bases and J shed 1 base, with 8 bases lying between them. CDR3 length: 13 amino acids. Germline V gives CDR1 SGHNT, CDR2 YYREEE (reference sequence). Full variable domain (outside the CDR3, taken from reference TRBV5-4 and TRBJ1-1): ETGVTQSPTHLIKTRGQQVTLRCSSQSGHNTVSWYQQALGQGPQFIFQYYREEENGRGNFPPRFSGLQFPNYSSELNVNALELDDSALYLCASSGDTNTEAFFGQGTRLTVV.

The chain employs TRBV20-1 and TRBJ1-1, with D hard to call. CDR1 is DFQATT and CDR2 is SNEGSKA in the germline V gene (reference sequence). The CDR3 spans 11 residues. Trimming removed 2 bases from V and 8 bases from J, with 9 bases in between. CDR3 sequence: CSARLTGEAFF. The DNA of the CDR3 is TGCAGTGCTAGATTGACCGGCGAAGCTTTCTTT.

This chain connects TRBV13 to TRBJ1-6, with no clear D. Germline CDR1 is PRHDT and CDR2 is FYEKMQ (reference sequence). The V gene lost 5 bases and the J gene lost 5 bases, with 10 bases spanning the gap. The CDR3 has 14 residues. The CDR3 nucleotides read TGTGCCAGCAGCCCCCCCCGCGATAATTCACCCCTCCACTTT. Translating it yields CASSPPRDNSPLHF.

The gene calls are TRBV30 and TRBJ1-1; TRBD1 is a possible D gene (6 bases). The germline CDR1 and CDR2 sequences are GTSNPN and SVGIG (reference sequence). The CDR3 length is 13 residues. V was cut by 5 bases and J by 5 bases, with 15 bases left in between. The CDR3 nucleotides are TGTGCCTGGGCAGGGGCTTCTGGGACTGAAGCTTTCTTT. It codes for CAWAGASGTEAFF.

The chain recombines TRBV30 with TRBJ1-1; perhaps TRBD1 as D (5 bases). The CDR3 contains 14 residues. Trimming pared 2 bases from V and 3 bases from J, leaving 13 bases between. Germline V gene lookup returns CDR1 GTSNPN and CDR2 SVGIG (reference sequence). CDR3 protein: CAWSRRGRDTEAFF. The CDR3 DNA reads as TGTGCCTGGAGTCGCCGGGGGAGGGACACTGAAGCTTTCTTT.

The chain combines TRBV18 with TRBJ2-7; D could derive from TRBD1 or TRBD2 (5 bases each). There are 16 residues in the CDR3. Germline assignment: CDR1 KGHSH and CDR2 LQKENI. V lost 0 bases to trimming and J lost 0 bases, with 12 bases between them. CDR3 residues: CASSPPLGTDSYEQYF. The CDR3 DNA is TGTGCCAGCTCACCACCGTTGGGGACCGACTCCTACGAGCAGTACTTC.

This sequence joins TRBV6-5 and TRBJ2-7, with D perhaps TRBD2 (6 bases). The V end was cut by 6 bases, the J end by 1 base, with 13 bases between. The CDR3 sequence is 14 residues long. CDR1 and CDR2 (germline): MNHEY, SVGAGI. The CDR3 spells CASRDRDFSYEQYF. The CDR3 nucleotides read TGTGCCAGCAGAGATCGGGACTTTTCCTACGAGCAGTACTTC.

V gene TRBV19 combines with J gene TRBJ1-5, with TRBD1 as a possible D gene (5 bases). V was trimmed by 0 bases and J by 7 bases, leaving 7 bases between them. Looked up from germline, CDR1 is LNHDA and CDR2 is SQIVND (reference sequence). The CDR3 consists of 13 residues. The DNA for the CDR3 is TGTGCCAGTAGTATAGATCGGGACCAGCCCCAGCATTTT. It codes for CASSIDRDQPQHF.

In this sample, this clone turned up a few times. The gene calls are TRBV4-3 and TRBJ2-2, with no clear D. V was trimmed by 0 bases and J by 4 bases, leaving 6 bases between them. CDR3 length equals 14 residues. Germline assignment: CDR1 LGHNA and CDR2 YSLEER. The CDR3 sequence: CASSQEASTGELFF. The DNA of the CDR3 is TGCGCCAGCAGCCAAGAAGCTAGCACCGGGGAGCTGTTTTTT.

The chain joins TRBV6-5 to TRBJ1-1; D is unresolved. V was trimmed by 6 bases and J by 8 bases, leaving 13 bases between them. This CDR3 region has 12 residues. Germline CDR1 MNHEY, CDR2 SVGAGI. CDR3 nucleotide sequence: TGTGCCAGCAGAGCGGACCGCTTCGAAGCTTTCTTT. It encodes CASRADRFEAFF.

The gene calls are TRBV7-2 and TRBJ2-6; D is undetermined. The CDR3 sequence is 16 residues long. Germline-derived CDR1 and CDR2 are SGHTA and FQGNSA. V was cut by 4 bases and J by 0 bases, with 10 bases left in between. As DNA, the CDR3 is TGTGCCAGCAGCTACAGTCCCCTCTCTGGGGCCAACGTCCTGACTTTC. Translation: CASSYSPLSGANVLTF.

The chain couples TRBV27 to TRBJ1-6, with TRBD1 identical over 8 bases. The V and J ends lost 3 bases and 8 bases, in that order; junction bases with no gene match: 3. This CDR3 region has 14 residues. Germline V gives CDR1 MNHEY, CDR2 SMNVEV (reference sequence). Here the CDR3 reads CASSFDRGYSPLHF. The CDR3 coding sequence is TGTGCCAGCAGTTTCGACAGGGGATATTCACCCCTCCACTTT.

This clone has a handful of counts. This chain uses TRBV6-2 or TRBV6-3 with TRBJ1-2, with D perhaps TRBD1 (5 bases). CDR1 and CDR2 from the germline V gene are MNHEY and SVGEGT. Trimming shortened V by 2 bases and J by 6 bases, and 16 bases separated the two germline ends. CDR3 length: 15 residues. The CDR3 DNA follows: TGTGCCAGCAGTTACCGGGCCGGCGGGGGGGATGGCTACACCTTC. This encodes CASSYRAGGGDGYTF.

CDR3 DNA sequence: TGCGCCAGCAGCTTGGCCGGGAGGGGCAGGGACTATAATTCACCCCTCCACTTT. Translating it yields CASSLAGRGRDYNSPLHF. This chain connects TRBV5-1 to TRBJ1-6; D might be TRBD1 (5 bases). The germline gives CDR1 SGHRS, CDR2 YFSETQ. The CDR3 totals 18 residues. V lost 0 bases and J 3 bases, leaving 16 bases between the germline ends.

For the CDR3, the DNA is TGTGCCAGCAGTGATAAGCGGCTAGCGGGTTTCGATGAGCAGTTCTTC. As protein: CASSDKRLAGFDEQFF. The chain joins TRBV2 to TRBJ2-1; 8 nucleotides match TRBD2. The CDR3 spans 16 residues. V lost 3 bases to trimming and J lost 8 bases; unmatched junction nucleotides: 12. CDR1 and CDR2 (germline): SNHLY, FYNNEI.

The gene calls are TRBV10-3 and TRBJ2-7; D assignment may be TRBD1 or TRBD2 (5 bases each). Germline CDR1 is ENHRY and CDR2 is SYGVKD. This CDR3 is built from 11 residues. Trimming removed 10 bases from V and 3 bases from J, with 10 bases in between. The CDR3 loop reads CATRGFYEQYF. The CDR3 DNA reads TGTGCCACGAGGGGTTTCTACGAGCAGTACTTC.

The CDR3 nucleotides read TGTGCCAGCAGGGAAGGACTGAGCTACACCTTC. Translating it yields CASREGLSYTF. V usage is TRBV6-4 and J usage is TRBJ1-2; no clear D. The CDR3 is 11 amino acids. V was clipped by 6 bases and J by 9 bases, with 11 bases between them. Germline V gene sequence: CDR1 MRHNA, CDR2 SNTAGT.

The chain has TRBV29-1 and TRBJ1-2; D uncertain. V was pared by 6 bases and J by 0 bases, with 11 bases between. The CDR3 sequence is 13 residues long. Germline V gene lookup returns CDR1 SQVTM and CDR2 ANQGSEA. In DNA, the CDR3 is TGCAGCGTAACACCGTCCCCTAACTATGGCTACACCTTC. This sequence encodes CSVTPSPNYGYTF.

In this sample, this clone turned up once. The J gene is TRBJ2-3, the V gene TRBV24-1; 10 bases are shared with TRBD1. CDR1 and CDR2 from the germline V gene are KGHDR and SFDVKD. The V gene end was trimmed by 5 bases and the J gene end by 5 bases; junction bases not matched to a gene: 6. The CDR3 runs to 15 residues. The CDR3: CATSVSRDRGDTQYF. DNA for the CDR3: TGTGCCACCAGTGTTTCACGGGACAGGGGAGATACGCAGTATTTT.

J is TRBJ1-2 and V is TRBV6-5, with 7 bases matching TRBD1. CDR3 length: 14 residues. The V gene end was trimmed by 8 bases and the J gene end by 6 bases; junction bases not matched to a gene: 12. In germline, CDR1 is MNHEY, CDR2 SVGAGI. CDR3 coding DNA: TGTGCCAGCGATGGTTATGGAGGGGGCGATGGCTACACCTTC. Translated: CASDGYGGGDGYTF.

The gene calls are TRBV25-1 and TRBJ2-7; D is perhaps TRBD2 (5 bases). This CDR3 is built from 15 residues. Germline-derived CDR1 and CDR2 are MGHDK and SYGVNS. Trimming removed 1 base from V and 3 bases from J, with 13 bases in between. The CDR3, as DNA: TGTGCCAGCAGTGAATCGGAACCGAGGGTCTACGAGCAGTACTTC. The encoded protein is CASSESEPRVYEQYF.